Detailed here is one T cell receptor beta chain. These data are taken from a study of blood T cell repertoires in COVID-19. Original methodology: For nucleated cells, counts were estimated from reference gene primer amplification. The table came from immunoSEQ multiplex PCR; TCRdb's copy has only in-frame clones and leaves some out. The V and J calls and clone size come from that table; D and trimming were worked out from the DNA. This table has about 440,000 clones, roughly 87% appearing once. Sample: PBMCs or T cells enriched from blood (not recorded which). This receptor was identified in a young woman with acute COVID-19.

This chain's CDR3 is CASSPETGFYGYTF. For the CDR3, the DNA is TGTGCCAGCTCACCCGAGACAGGGTTCTATGGCTACACCTTC. The rearrangement uses TRBV18 and TRBJ1-2, with 7 nucleotides matching TRBD1. Germline V gives CDR1 KGHSH, CDR2 LQKENI. The V segment lost 3 bases and the J segment 4 bases; nucleotides outside the gene matches: 5. The CDR3 contains 14 residues. Combining the CDR3 with reference TRBV18 and TRBJ1-2 gives the whole variable domain NAGVMQNPRHLVRRRGQEARLRCSPMKGHSHVYWYRQLPEEGLKFMVYLQKENIIDESGMPKERFSAEFPKEGPSILRIQQVVRGDSAAYFCASSPETGFYGYTFGSGTRLTVV.